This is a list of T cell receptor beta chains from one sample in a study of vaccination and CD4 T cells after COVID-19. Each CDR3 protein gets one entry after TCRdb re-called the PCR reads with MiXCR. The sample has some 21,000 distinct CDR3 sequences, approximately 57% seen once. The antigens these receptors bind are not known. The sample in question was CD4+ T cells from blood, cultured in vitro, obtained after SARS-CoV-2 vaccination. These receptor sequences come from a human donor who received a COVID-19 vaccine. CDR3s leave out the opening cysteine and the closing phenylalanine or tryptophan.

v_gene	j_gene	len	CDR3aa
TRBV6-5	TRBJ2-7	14	ASSSPHYGESYEQY
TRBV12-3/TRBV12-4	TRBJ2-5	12	ASRQTGRGATQY
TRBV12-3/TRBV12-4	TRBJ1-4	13	ASRPNNRQLRKLF
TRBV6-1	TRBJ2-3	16	ASRSGTSGVKSTDTQY
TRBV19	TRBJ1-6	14	ATRVRGGNYNSPLH
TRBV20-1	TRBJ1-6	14	SARPQGVSYNSPLH
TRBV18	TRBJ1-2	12	ASSPGGATYGYT
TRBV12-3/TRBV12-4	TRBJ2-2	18	ASSALPGGIKINNTGELF
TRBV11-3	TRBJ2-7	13	ASSTAAGKNYEQY
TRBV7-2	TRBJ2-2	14	ASSFGLAGIGGELF
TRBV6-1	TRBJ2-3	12	ASSSGMSTDTQY
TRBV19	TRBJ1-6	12	ASSLTGVESPLH
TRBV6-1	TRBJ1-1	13	ASSEEDGLNTEAF
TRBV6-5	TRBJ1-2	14	ASSFSGSNEGYGYT
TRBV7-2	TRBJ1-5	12	ASSLAGRNQPQH
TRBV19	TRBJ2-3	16	ASSIVRATGTSLVTQY